This T cell receptor beta chain is from a study of cytomegalovirus exposure and HLA in healthy donors. About the research overall: The roughly 120 validation repertoires matched the approximately 700 first-cohort repertoires in platform, a later analysis reported.

Separate from the 666-subject first cohort, the approximately 120-subject validation cohort was the one that the donors belonged to. The CDR3 totals 13 residues. The germline V and J ends were trimmed by 4 bases and 6 bases, with 13 bases remaining between them. Germline CDR1 and CDR2: MRHNA and SNTAGT. Findings and caveats of the study: For cytomegalovirus status, the classifier reportedly gave diagnoses with high specificity and sensitivity. Many donors carried some public TCRs, although rarity characterized most TCR sequences.

Sequencing used immunoSEQ multiplex PCR; TCRdb keeps in-frame clones, though not all of them. Of around 200,000 clones listed, 65% to 85% are singletons. Note on this clone: The antigen is undetermined.

This clonotype originated in a woman younger than 35 in good health and CMV-seropositive. Sample: PBMCs. The chain is built from TRBV6-4 and TRBJ2-7; D perhaps matches TRBD1 (5 bases). CDR3 region: CASSASGIGEQYF. DNA of the CDR3: TGTGCCAGCAGTGCTTCAGGGATCGGCGAGCAGTACTTC.